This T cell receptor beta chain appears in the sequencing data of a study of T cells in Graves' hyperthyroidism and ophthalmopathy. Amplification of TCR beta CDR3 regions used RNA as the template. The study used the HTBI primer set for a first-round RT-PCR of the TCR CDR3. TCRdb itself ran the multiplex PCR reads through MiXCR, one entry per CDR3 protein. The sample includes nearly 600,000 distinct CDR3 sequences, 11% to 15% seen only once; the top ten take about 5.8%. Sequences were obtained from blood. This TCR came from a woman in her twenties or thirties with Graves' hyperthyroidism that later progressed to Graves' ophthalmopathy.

CDR3 residues: CASSQERGRSETQYF. The CDR3 bases are TGTGCCAGCAGCCAAGAGAGGGGGAGGTCAGAGACCCAGTACTTC. The J gene is TRBJ2-5, the V gene TRBV3-1; D tentatively fits TRBD1 or TRBD2 (6 bases each). V lost 0 bases and J lost 4, with 12 bases in between. This CDR3 has 15 residues. CDR1 and CDR2 from the germline V gene are LGHDT and YNNKEL (reference sequence).